The 17 T cell receptor beta chains below come from one sample, sequenced in a study of blood T cell repertoires in COVID-19. The data were produced by immunoSEQ multiplex PCR, yet TCRdb's version contains in-frame clones alone and is incomplete. This sample has over 400,000 clones, with 80% to 90% found just once. Sequencing was performed on PBMCs or T cells enriched from blood (not recorded which). Source of these receptors: a woman aged 55 to 70 who had recovered from COVID-19.

The gene calls are TRBV7-6 and TRBJ1-6; a possible D gene is TRBD1 (6 bases). Germline values: CDR1 SGHVS, CDR2 FNYEAQ. The CDR3 is 15 amino acids. The V and J ends lost 3 bases and 5 bases respectively, with 11 bases between them. The CDR3 is CASSFLGGDNSPLHF. Here the CDR3 DNA reads TGTGCCAGCAGCTTTCTAGGGGGAGATAATTCACCCCTCCACTTT.

The chain recombines TRBV6-1 with TRBJ2-6, with no clear D. The length of the CDR3 is 15 residues. Trimming shortened V by 1 base and J by 5 bases, and 9 bases separated the two germline ends. CDR1 and CDR2 from the germline V gene are MNHNS and SASEGT. CDR3 region: CASSEVGYRANVLTF. The CDR3 DNA reads as TGTGCCAGCAGTGAAGTGGGCTACCGGGCCAACGTCCTGACTTTC.

This chain connects TRBV19 to TRBJ1-2, with 9 bases lining up with TRBD1. V lost 11 bases, J lost 8 bases, and 9 bases stayed unmatched. CDR3 length: 12 residues. Germline values: CDR1 LNHDA, CDR2 SQIVND (reference sequence). The CDR3 bases are TGTGCCTCCCGGACAGGGGAAGGCGGCTACACCTTC. Translation gives CASRTGEGGYTF.

This clone has a single count. The chain has TRBV4-1 and TRBJ2-3; TRBD2 aligns across 7 bases. V lost 0 bases, J lost 2 bases, and 5 bases stayed unmatched. CDR1 and CDR2 from the germline V gene are MGHRA and YSYEKL. CDR3 length equals 16 residues. The CDR3 is CASSQDRSGNTDTQYF. CDR3 nucleotides: TGCGCCAGCAGCCAAGATAGGAGCGGGAACACAGATACGCAGTATTTT.

Points on this clone: Other DNA sequences within the sample encode an identical CDR3. The chain has TRBV5-1 and TRBJ2-2; the D gene is possibly TRBD2 (6 bases). This CDR3 spans 15 amino acids. The germline CDR1 and CDR2 sequences are SGHRS and YFSETQ. V was cut by 5 bases and J by 0 bases, with 11 bases left in between. The DNA for the CDR3 is TGCGCCAGCAGGACCGGGACTCCGAACACCGGGGAGCTGTTTTTT. Protein: CASRTGTPNTGELFF. Using reference TRBV5-1 and TRBJ2-2 for the parts outside the CDR3, the full variable domain is KAGVTQTPRYLIKTRGQQVTLSCSPISGHRSVSWYQQTPGQGLQFLFEYFSETQRNKGNFPGRFSGRQFSNSRSEMNVSTLELGDSALYLCASRTGTPNTGELFFGEGSRLTVL.

The V call is TRBV12-5, the J call TRBJ2-2, with a tentative D call TRBD1 (5 bases). CDR3 length equals 18 residues. The germline gives CDR1 LGHNT, CDR2 FRNRAP. Trimming removed 0 bases from V and 2 bases from J, with 16 bases in between. In DNA form, the CDR3 reads TGTGCTAGTGGTTTGGTACAGGACGGCCATATCAACACCGGGGAGCTGTTTTTT. The encoded protein is CASGLVQDGHINTGELFF. Using reference TRBV12-5 and TRBJ2-2 for the parts outside the CDR3, the full variable domain is DARVTQTPRHKVTEMGQEVTMRCQPILGHNTVFWYRQTMMQGLELLAYFRNRAPLDDSGMPKDRFSAEMPDATLATLKIQPSEPRDSAVYFCASGLVQDGHINTGELFFGEGSRLTVL.

This sequence joins TRBV18 and TRBJ2-3; 8 positions agree with TRBD2. CDR3 length: 17 amino acids. V trimming: 5 bases; J trimming: 2 bases; junction bases outside the gene matches: 12. CDR1 is KGHSH and CDR2 is LQKENI in the germline V gene. CDR3: CASSSTPGLGSTDTQYF. CDR3 nucleotides: TGTGCCAGCTCATCAACGCCGGGACTAGGGTCCACAGATACGCAGTATTTT.

V is TRBV18 and J is TRBJ2-5; maybe TRBD1 (5 bases). The CDR3 loop spans 17 amino acids. Germline V lookup: CDR1 KGHSH, CDR2 LQKENI. V lost 5 bases and J 4 bases, leaving 23 bases between the germline ends. CDR3 amino acids: CASSLDIYLRGPETQYF. The CDR3 DNA reads as TGTGCCAGCTCATTGGACATCTATCTAAGGGGTCCAGAGACCCAGTACTTC.

The rearrangement uses TRBV19 and TRBJ2-3, with D possibly matching TRBD2 (7 bases). Trimming cost V 3 bases and J 0 bases, with 13 bases left between them. This CDR3 has 16 amino acids. Per the germline V gene, CDR1 is LNHDA and CDR2 is SQIVND (reference sequence). CDR3 bases: TGTGCCAGTAGTATTCTAGGGGGGGGTAGCACAGATACGCAGTATTTT. Translation gives CASSILGGGSTDTQYF.

The V and J genes are TRBV6-2 or TRBV6-3 and TRBJ1-1; D remains ambiguous. This CDR3 is 13 amino acids long. The germline V gene has CDR1 MNHEY and CDR2 SVGEGT. The germline V and J ends were trimmed by 2 bases and 7 bases, with 11 bases remaining between them. CDR3 in amino acids: CASSYGGRVEAFF. The CDR3 DNA reads TGTGCCAGCAGTTACGGCGGCCGGGTTGAAGCTTTCTTT.

This chain uses TRBV24-1 with TRBJ1-1; a possible D gene is TRBD1 (6 bases). The CDR3 covers 17 residues. Germline V gene sequence: CDR1 KGHDR, CDR2 SFDVKD. V lost 3 bases and J lost 6, with 22 bases in between. This chain's CDR3 is CATSDGRQEFTLPEAFF. The DNA of the CDR3 is TGTGCCACCAGTGATGGGAGACAGGAGTTTACGCTACCTGAAGCTTTCTTT.

The chain is built from TRBV9 and TRBJ1-4; perhaps TRBD1 as D (5 bases). Trimming pared 4 bases from V and 4 bases from J, leaving 14 bases between. The germline V gene encodes CDR1 SGDLS and CDR2 YYNGEE. There are 15 residues in the CDR3. CDR3 DNA: TGTGCCAGCAGCAAAACAGGACTACTTAATGAAAAACTGTTTTTT. This gives the protein CASSKTGLLNEKLFF.

This chain links TRBV5-1 with TRBJ2-3; 8 bases fit TRBD2. CDR1 SGHRS and CDR2 YFSETQ come from the germline V gene. Unmatched junction bases numbered 10, after V lost 0 bases and J lost 4 bases. This CDR3 contains 17 residues. This chain's CDR3 is CASSLANSGDFSDTQYF. In nucleotides, the CDR3 is TGCGCCAGCAGCTTGGCCAATAGCGGGGATTTCTCAGATACGCAGTATTTT.

The chain joins TRBV19 to TRBJ1-2, with 7 bases identical to TRBD1. V was clipped by 6 bases and J by 5 bases; unmatched bases: 12. Per the germline V gene, CDR1 is LNHDA and CDR2 is SQIVND (reference sequence). The CDR3 sequence is 15 residues long. CDR3 DNA: TGTGCCAGTAGGCTCGTTCCAGGGACAGTTTATGGCTACACCTTC. Translation gives CASRLVPGTVYGYTF.

The rearrangement links TRBV10-3 to TRBJ2-3; D may be TRBD1 (5 bases). This CDR3 spans 16 amino acids. Germline CDR1 ENHRY, CDR2 SYGVKD. V lost 5 bases to trimming and J lost 2 bases, with 17 bases between them. This CDR3 reads CAISQPYRQPTDTQYF. The CDR3 nucleotides are TGTGCCATCAGTCAACCATACAGGCAGCCCACAGATACGCAGTATTTT.

The chain uses TRBV21-1 and TRBJ2-3; the D call in the table, TRBD2, was not verified against the DNA. TRBV21-1 is an annotated pseudogene. This CDR3 region has 20 residues. The CDR3 coding sequence is TGTGCCAGCAGCAAAGCGCTAACTAGCGGGGGTGTCCTTACCACAGATACGCAGTATTTT. This codes for CASSKALTSGGVLTTDTQYF.

The gene calls are TRBV29-1 and TRBJ2-6, with no clear D. Germline loops: CDR1 SQVTM, CDR2 ANQGSEA. The ends were cut back, 5 bases at V and 2 bases at J, with 7 bases in the middle. The CDR3 sequence is 13 residues long. CDR3 in amino acids: CSVSLAGANVLTF. The CDR3 DNA sequence: TGCAGCGTTTCCCTAGCTGGGGCCAACGTCCTGACTTTC.